This is a list of T cell receptor beta chains from one sample in a study of blood T cells in healthy people across ages. TCRdb processed the 5' RACE reads anew with MiXCR; each CDR3 protein has one entry. Among around 1,500,000 distinct CDR3 sequences listed, 42% were seen once. Sequenced sample: blood. The receptors stem from a woman under 30 in good health. CDR3s include the opening cysteine and the closing phenylalanine or tryptophan. The D gene is left open where the match is weak. Size is omitted from some rows. Given values are once, few, many or a class for expanded clones.

D	size	V	J	DNA	CDR3
TRBD1	few	TRBV7-9	TRBJ1-1	TGTGCCAGCAGCTTAGATCGGACAGGGAACACTGAAGCTTTCTTT	CASSLDRTGNTEAFF
-	-	TRBV28	TRBJ1-2	TGTGCCAGCAGTTTAGCGCGCAGGGGTGACTATGGCTACACCTTC	CASSLARRGDYGYTF
TRBD2	-	TRBV5-1	TRBJ2-3	TGCGCCAGCAGTCAAAGCGGGGGGGGCGGCACAGATACGCAGTATTTT	CASSQSGGGGTDTQYF
-	few	TRBV30	TRBJ2-3	TGTGCCTGGACTGTTCGTAGGGCAGATACGCAGTATTTT	CAWTVRRADTQYF
-	-	TRBV2	TRBJ1-5	TGTGCCAGCAGTGATCAGGTGGCTGGGCCCCAGCATTTT	CASSDQVAGPQHF
-	-	TRBV7-9	TRBJ2-1	TGTGCCAGCAGCTCCGCGATAGGGAAAAGCTCCTACAATGAGCAGTTCTTC	CASSSAIGKSSYNEQFF
-	-	TRBV7-2	TRBJ2-3	TGTGCCAGCAGCACGGTCGGCGGACACACAGATACGCAGTATTTT	CASSTVGGHTDTQYF
TRBD2	-	TRBV20-1	TRBJ2-5	TGCAGTGCTAGCTTAGCGGGGGAAAGCGATGAGCAGTACTTC	CSASLAGESDEQYF
TRBD1	-	TRBV20-1	TRBJ2-4	TGCAGTCCAGGGGGTAGGAACATTCAGTACTTC	CSPGGRNIQYF
-	-	TRBV5-5	TRBJ2-1	TGTACCAGCAGCTCCTCCGGGACGACCTCCTACAATGAGCAGTTCTTC	CTSSSSGTTSYNEQFF
-	few	TRBV9	TRBJ1-2	TGTGCCAGCAGCCCGCTTGGGGGAAGGGGAAACTATGGCTACACCTTC	CASSPLGGRGNYGYTF
-	-	TRBV4-1	TRBJ2-5	TGCGCCAGCAGCCAAATCGTCTGGCAAAAGACCCAGTACTTC	CASSQIVWQKTQYF
-	-	TRBV27	TRBJ2-3	TGTGCCAGCAGTTTATTGGGGCCCGAGGCGACAGATACGCAGTATTTT	CASSLLGPEATDTQYF
-	-	TRBV25-1	TRBJ1-4	TGTGCCAGCAGTGTACGGACCTTTGGTAATGAAAAACTGTTTTTT	CASSVRTFGNEKLFF
TRBD2	-	TRBV7-2	TRBJ2-7	TGTGCCAGCAGCTTACCCCTGGGACTAGCGGGAGGGACCACCTACGAGCAGTACTTC	CASSLPLGLAGGTTYEQYF
-	-	TRBV24-1	TRBJ2-2	TGTGCCACCAGTGATAATAGCGCCGACACCGGGGAGCTGTTTTTT	CATSDNSADTGELFF
-	few	TRBV29-1	TRBJ1-1	TGCAGCGTTGGAGAGAACACTGAAGCTTTCTTT	CSVGENTEAFF
TRBD1	few	TRBV5-1	TRBJ2-3	TGCGCCAGCAGCTCAGGTGACAGGGAATTGTTTACAGATACGCAGTATTTT	CASSSGDRELFTDTQYF
-	few	TRBV11-2	TRBJ2-1	TGTGCCAGCAGCTTACAGGTAGTAAATGAGCAGTTCTTC	CASSLQVVNEQFF
-	once	TRBV5-1	TRBJ1-1	TGCGCCAGCAGCTGGGCACCCACCGGGAACACTGAAGCTTTCTTT	CASSWAPTGNTEAFF
-	-	TRBV6-5	TRBJ2-3	TGTGCCAGCAGTTACTCTACGGCAGGGTGGGCGGATACGCAGTATTTT	CASSYSTAGWADTQYF
TRBD2	-	TRBV19	TRBJ2-3	TGTGCCAGTAACCAGAGACTAGCAACAGATACGCAGTATTTT	CASNQRLATDTQYF
-	-	TRBV6-5	TRBJ2-3	TGTGCCAGCAGTCCTAGGGGGGGGAGTCGGACAGATACGCAGTATTTT	CASSPRGGSRTDTQYF
-	-	TRBV28	TRBJ1-2	TGTGCCAGCACCCTTAGCTCCGGGGTTTATGGCTACACCTTC	CASTLSSGVYGYTF
-	many	TRBV27	TRBJ2-7	TGTGCCAGCAGTTTATCCGGAGAATCCTACGAGCAGTACTTC	CASSLSGESYEQYF
TRBD1	-	TRBV9	TRBJ2-7	TGTGCCAGCAGCGTAGCTCGAGGACAGGGGATCTACGAGCAGTACTTC	CASSVARGQGIYEQYF
-	-	TRBV9	TRBJ2-1	TGTGCCAGCAGCGTAGTTAGCGGACCCTACAATGAGCAGTTCTTC	CASSVVSGPYNEQFF
-	few	TRBV27	TRBJ1-2	TGTGCCAGCAGACGCCCGGGGGGGGACTATGGCTACACCTTC	CASRRPGGDYGYTF
TRBD1	few	TRBV4-1	TRBJ2-5	TGCGCCAGCAGCCAAGACGGACAGGGGACCCAAGAGACCCAGTACTTC	CASSQDGQGTQETQYF